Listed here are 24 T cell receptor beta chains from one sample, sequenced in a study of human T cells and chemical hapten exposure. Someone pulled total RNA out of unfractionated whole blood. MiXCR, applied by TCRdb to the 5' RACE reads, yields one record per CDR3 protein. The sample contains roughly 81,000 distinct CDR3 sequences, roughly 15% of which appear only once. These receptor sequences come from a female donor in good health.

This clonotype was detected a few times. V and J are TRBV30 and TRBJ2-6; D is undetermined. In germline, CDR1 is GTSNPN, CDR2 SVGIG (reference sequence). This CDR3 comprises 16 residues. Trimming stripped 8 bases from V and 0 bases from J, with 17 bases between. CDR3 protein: CASNIGGHSGANVLTF. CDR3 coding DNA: TGTGCCAGCAACATCGGTGGCCACTCTGGGGCCAACGTCCTGACTTTC.

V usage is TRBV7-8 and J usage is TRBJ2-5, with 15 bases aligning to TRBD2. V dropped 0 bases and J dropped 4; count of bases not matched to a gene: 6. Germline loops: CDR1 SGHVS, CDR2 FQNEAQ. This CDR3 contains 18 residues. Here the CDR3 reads CASSLARGLAGGGETQYF. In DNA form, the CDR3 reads TGTGCCAGCAGCTTAGCCCGAGGACTAGCGGGAGGGGGAGAGACCCAGTACTTC.

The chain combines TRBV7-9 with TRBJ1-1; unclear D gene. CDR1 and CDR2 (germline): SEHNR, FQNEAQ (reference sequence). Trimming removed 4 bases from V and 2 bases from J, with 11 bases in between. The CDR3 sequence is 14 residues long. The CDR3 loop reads CASSSQASNTEAFF. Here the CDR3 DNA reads TGTGCCAGCAGCTCTCAAGCCAGCAACACTGAAGCTTTCTTT.

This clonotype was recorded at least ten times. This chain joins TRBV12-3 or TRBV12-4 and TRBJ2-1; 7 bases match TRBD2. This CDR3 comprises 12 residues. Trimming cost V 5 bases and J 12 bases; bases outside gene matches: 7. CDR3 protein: CASSGTTSWQFF. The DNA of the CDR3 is TGTGCCAGCAGTGGGACGACTAGCTGGCAGTTCTTC.

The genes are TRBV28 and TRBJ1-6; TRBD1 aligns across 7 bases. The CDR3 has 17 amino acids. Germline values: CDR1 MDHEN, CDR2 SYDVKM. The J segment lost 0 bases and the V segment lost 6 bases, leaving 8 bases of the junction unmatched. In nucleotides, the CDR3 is TGTGCCAGCAGGGGACAGAAAGGTGGCTCCTATAATTCACCCCTCCACTTT. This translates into CASRGQKGGSYNSPLHF.

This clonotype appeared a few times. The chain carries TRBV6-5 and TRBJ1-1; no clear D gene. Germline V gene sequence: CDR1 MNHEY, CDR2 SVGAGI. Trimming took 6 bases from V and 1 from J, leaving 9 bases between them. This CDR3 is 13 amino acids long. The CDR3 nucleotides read TGTGCCAGCAGCCTCCATCGGAACACTGAAGCTTTCTTT. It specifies CASSLHRNTEAFF.

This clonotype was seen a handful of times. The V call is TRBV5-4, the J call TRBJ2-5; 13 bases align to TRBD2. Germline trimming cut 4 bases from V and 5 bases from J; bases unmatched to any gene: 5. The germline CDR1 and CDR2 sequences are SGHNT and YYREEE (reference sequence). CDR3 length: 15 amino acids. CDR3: CASSKGLAGFETQYF. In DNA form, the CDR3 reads TGTGCCAGCAGCAAGGGACTAGCGGGATTTGAGACCCAGTACTTC.

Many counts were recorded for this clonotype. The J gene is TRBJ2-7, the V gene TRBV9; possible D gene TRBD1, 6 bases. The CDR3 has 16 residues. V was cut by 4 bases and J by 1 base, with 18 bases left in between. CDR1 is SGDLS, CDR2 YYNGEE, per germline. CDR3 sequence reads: CASSPSYGTRSYEQYF. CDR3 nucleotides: TGTGCCAGCAGCCCTTCCTACGGGACACGGTCCTACGAGCAGTACTTC.

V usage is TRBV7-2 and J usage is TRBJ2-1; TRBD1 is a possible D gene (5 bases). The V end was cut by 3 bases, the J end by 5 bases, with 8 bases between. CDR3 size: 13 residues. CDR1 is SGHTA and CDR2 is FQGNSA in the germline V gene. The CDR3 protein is CASSFRVDNEQFF. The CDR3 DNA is TGTGCCAGCAGCTTCAGGGTTGACAATGAGCAGTTCTTC.

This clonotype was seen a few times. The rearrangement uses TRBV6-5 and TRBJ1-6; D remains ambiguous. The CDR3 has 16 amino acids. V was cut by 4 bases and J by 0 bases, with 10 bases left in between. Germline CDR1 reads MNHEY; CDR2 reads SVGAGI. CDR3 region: CASSSITSSYNSPLHF. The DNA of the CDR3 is TGTGCCAGCAGTTCTATCACGAGCTCCTATAATTCACCCCTCCACTTT.

The CDR3 DNA reads as TGCGCCAGCAGCTTGGCCTCCGGGGGAGATGAAAAACTGTTTTTT. Its protein is CASSLASGGDEKLFF. V is TRBV5-1 and J is TRBJ1-4; possible D gene TRBD1, 5 bases. The V gene's germline CDR1 is SGHRS and CDR2 YFSETQ. The CDR3 has 15 residues. V shed 0 bases and J shed 6 bases, with 12 bases lying between them.

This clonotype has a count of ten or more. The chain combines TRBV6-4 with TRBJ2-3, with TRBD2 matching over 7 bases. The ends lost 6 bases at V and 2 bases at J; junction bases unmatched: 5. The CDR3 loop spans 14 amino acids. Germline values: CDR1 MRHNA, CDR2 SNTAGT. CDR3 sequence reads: CASSGSGSTDTQYF. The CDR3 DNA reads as TGTGCCAGCAGCGGTAGCGGGTCCACAGATACGCAGTATTTT.

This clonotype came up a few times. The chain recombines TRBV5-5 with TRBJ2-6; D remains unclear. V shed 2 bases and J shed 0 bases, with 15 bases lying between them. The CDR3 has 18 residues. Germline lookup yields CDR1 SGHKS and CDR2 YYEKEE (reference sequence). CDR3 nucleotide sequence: TGTGCCAGCAGCTTCCCTGGCGGCACCTTCTCTGGGGCCAACGTCCTGACTTTC. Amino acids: CASSFPGGTFSGANVLTF.

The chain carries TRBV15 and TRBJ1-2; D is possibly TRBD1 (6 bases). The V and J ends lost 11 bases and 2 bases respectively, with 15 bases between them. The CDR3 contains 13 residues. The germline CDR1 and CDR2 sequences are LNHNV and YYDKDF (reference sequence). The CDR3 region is CAAGVRGNYGYTF. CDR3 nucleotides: TGTGCCGCCGGGGTGAGGGGGAACTATGGCTACACCTTC.

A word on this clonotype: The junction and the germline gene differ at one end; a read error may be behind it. The CDR3 protein is CAWTEDRGGYNEQFF. Written as DNA, the CDR3 is TGTGCATGGACTGAAGACAGGGGCGGATACAATGAGCAGTTCTTC. The rearrangement joins TRBV30 to TRBJ2-1, with TRBD1 matching over 8 bases. Germline V gene sequence: CDR1 GTSNPN, CDR2 SVGIG (reference sequence). The CDR3 runs 15 residues.

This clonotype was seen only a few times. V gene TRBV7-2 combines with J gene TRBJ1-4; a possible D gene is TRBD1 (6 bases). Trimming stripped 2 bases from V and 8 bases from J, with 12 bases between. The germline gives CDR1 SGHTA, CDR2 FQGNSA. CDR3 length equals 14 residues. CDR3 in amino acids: CASSLSGAGEKLFF. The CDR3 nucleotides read TGTGCCAGCAGCTTATCAGGGGCAGGAGAAAAACTGTTTTTT.

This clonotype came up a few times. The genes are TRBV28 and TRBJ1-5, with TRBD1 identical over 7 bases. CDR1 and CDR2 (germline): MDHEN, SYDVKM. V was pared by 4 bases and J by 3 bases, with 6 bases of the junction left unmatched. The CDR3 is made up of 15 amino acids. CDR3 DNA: TGTGCCAGCAGTTCTAGACAGGGAATCAATCAGCCCCAGCATTTT. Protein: CASSSRQGINQPQHF.

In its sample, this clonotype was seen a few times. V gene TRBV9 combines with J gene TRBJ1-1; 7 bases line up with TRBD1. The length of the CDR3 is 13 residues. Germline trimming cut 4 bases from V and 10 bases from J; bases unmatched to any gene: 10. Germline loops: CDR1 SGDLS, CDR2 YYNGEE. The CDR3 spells CASSPQGGRGAFF. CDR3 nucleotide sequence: TGTGCCAGCAGCCCTCAAGGGGGCAGGGGAGCTTTCTTT. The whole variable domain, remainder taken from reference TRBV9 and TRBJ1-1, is DSGVTQTPKHLITATGQRVTLRCSPRSGDLSVYWYQQSLDQGLQFLIQYYNGEERAKGNILERFSAQQFPDLHSELNLSSLELGDSALYFCASSPQGGRGAFFGQGTRLTVV.

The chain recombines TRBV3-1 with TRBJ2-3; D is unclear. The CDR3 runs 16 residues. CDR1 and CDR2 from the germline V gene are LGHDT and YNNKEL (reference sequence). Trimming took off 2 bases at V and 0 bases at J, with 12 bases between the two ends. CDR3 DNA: TGTGCCAGCAGCCAACGCCTAAAGTCTAGCACAGATACGCAGTATTTT. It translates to CASSQRLKSSTDTQYF.

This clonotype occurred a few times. The CDR3 is CATSDGGQTDTQYF. The CDR3 DNA reads as TGTGCCACCAGTGACGGGGGGCAGACGGATACGCAGTATTTT. The chain recombines TRBV24-1 with TRBJ2-3, with D perhaps TRBD2 (7 bases). The CDR3 length is 14 residues. V lost 4 bases to trimming and J lost 6 bases, with 13 bases between them. CDR1 KGHDR and CDR2 SFDVKD come from the germline V gene.

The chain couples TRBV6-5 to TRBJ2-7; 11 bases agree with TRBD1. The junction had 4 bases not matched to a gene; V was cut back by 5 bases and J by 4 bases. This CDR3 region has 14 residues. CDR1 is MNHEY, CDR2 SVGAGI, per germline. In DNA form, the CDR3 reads TGTGCCAGCAGTAGGGGACAGGGGGGTTACGAGCAGTACTTC. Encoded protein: CASSRGQGGYEQYF.

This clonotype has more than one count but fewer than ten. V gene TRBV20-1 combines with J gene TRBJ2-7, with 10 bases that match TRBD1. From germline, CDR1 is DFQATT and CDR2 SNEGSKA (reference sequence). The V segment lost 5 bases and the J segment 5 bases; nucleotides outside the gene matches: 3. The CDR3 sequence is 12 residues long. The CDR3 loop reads CSADRGQHEQYF. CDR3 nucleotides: TGCAGTGCTGACAGGGGGCAACACGAGCAGTACTTC.

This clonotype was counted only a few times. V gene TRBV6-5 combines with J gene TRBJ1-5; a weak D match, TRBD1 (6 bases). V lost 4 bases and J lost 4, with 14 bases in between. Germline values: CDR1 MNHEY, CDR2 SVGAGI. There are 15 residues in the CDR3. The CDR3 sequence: CASSSLARGNQPQHF. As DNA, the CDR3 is TGTGCCAGCAGTTCCTTAGCGAGGGGGAATCAGCCCCAGCATTTT.

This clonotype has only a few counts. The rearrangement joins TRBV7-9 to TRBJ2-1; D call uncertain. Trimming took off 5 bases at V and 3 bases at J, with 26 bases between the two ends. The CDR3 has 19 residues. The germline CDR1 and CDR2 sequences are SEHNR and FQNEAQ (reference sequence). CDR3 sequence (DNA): TGTGCCAGCAGCGCCAGGATTAAGGGCAACTCCATTCGCTACAATGAGCAGTTCTTC. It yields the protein CASSARIKGNSIRYNEQFF.